This T cell receptor (beta chain) is from a study of blood T cell repertoires in COVID-19. Data came from immunoSEQ multiplex PCR; TCRdb stores just in-frame clones and leaves some out. The repertoire holds 200,000 to 300,000 clones, with around 88% as singletons. Trimming removed 6 bases from V and 3 bases from J, with 15 bases in between. Germline V gives CDR1 SNHLY, CDR2 FYNNEI. There are 14 residues in the CDR3. The TCR originated in a woman in her twenties or thirties who had recovered from COVID-19. Sequencing used peripheral blood. The V and J genes are TRBV2 and TRBJ2-7; maybe TRBD1 (5 bases). The CDR3 bases are TGTGCCAGCAGCGGACATAGGGTGGACTACGAGCAGTACTTC. It translates to CASSGHRVDYEQYF. Based on the CDR3 plus reference TRBV2 and TRBJ2-7, the full variable domain is EPEVTQTPSHQVTQMGQEVILRCVPISNHLYFYWYRQILGQKVEFLVSFYNNEISEKSEIFDDQFSVERPDGSNFTLKIRSTKLEDSAMYFCASSGHRVDYEQYFGPGTRLTVT.